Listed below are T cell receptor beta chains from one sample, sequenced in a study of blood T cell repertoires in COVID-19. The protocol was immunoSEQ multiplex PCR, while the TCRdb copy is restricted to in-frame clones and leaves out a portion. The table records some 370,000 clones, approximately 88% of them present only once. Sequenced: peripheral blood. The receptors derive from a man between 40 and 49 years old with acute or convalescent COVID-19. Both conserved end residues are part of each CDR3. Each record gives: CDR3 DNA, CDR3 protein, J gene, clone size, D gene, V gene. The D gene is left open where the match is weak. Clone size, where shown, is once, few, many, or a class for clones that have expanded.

TGTGCCAGCAGCCCCCGGGTGGGTCCCTACAATGAGCAGTTCTTC	CASSPRVGPYNEQFF	TRBJ2-1	-	-	TRBV7-8
TGTGCCAGCAGTCCGACGCGGGACTCTCAGTTCTTC	CASSPTRDSQFF	TRBJ2-1	-	-	TRBV6-5
TGTGCCACCAGCAGGGACAGGGTCAATCAGCCCCAGCATTTT	CATSRDRVNQPQHF	TRBJ1-5	few	TRBD1	TRBV15
TGTGCCAGCAGCCTAGAGAGGGTACCCACCTACGAGCAGTACTTC	CASSLERVPTYEQYF	TRBJ2-7	-	-	TRBV7-3
TGTGCCAGCAGTCGGGAGGGGCCCCAGCATTTT	CASSREGPQHF	TRBJ1-5	-	-	TRBV6-6
TGTGCCAGCAGTCCCCTGGACAGGTCCCTCTACGAGCAGTACTTC	CASSPLDRSLYEQYF	TRBJ2-7	-	TRBD1	TRBV25-1
TGTGCCAGCAGCCCCGAGCGGGGGGCGAACACCGGGGAGCTGTTTTTT	CASSPERGANTGELFF	TRBJ2-2	-	TRBD2	TRBV3-1/TRBV3-2
TGTGCCAGCAGTTTATCTGGCTACTACTACGAGCAGTACTTC	CASSLSGYYYEQYF	TRBJ2-7	few	-	TRBV27
TGTGCCTGGTCAGAGGGTATCGATCAGCCCCAGCATTTT	CAWSEGIDQPQHF	TRBJ1-5	-	-	TRBV30
TGTGCCAGCAGTTTGATACTTGGGGAGCTGTTTTTT	CASSLILGELFF	TRBJ2-2	-	-	TRBV27
TGTGCCAGTAGTTCCACGCCGGGCCCGGGGGGCTACACCTTC	CASSSTPGPGGYTF	TRBJ1-2	-	-	TRBV19
TGCAGTGCTAGTAGGTCAGCGAGGGTAGATCAGCCCCAGCATTTT	CSASRSARVDQPQHF	TRBJ1-5	-	-	TRBV20-1
TGTGCCAGCAGCTTTACTCGGACAGTAATCTATGGCTACACCTTC	CASSFTRTVIYGYTF	TRBJ1-2	-	-	TRBV5-4
TGTGCCAGCAGCGTAGAGCCGGGACTAGCGTTGACAGATACGCAGTATTTT	CASSVEPGLALTDTQYF	TRBJ2-3	once	TRBD2	TRBV9
TGTGCCAGCAGCTCAGGGGGCAGGGGCTACACCTTC	CASSSGGRGYTF	TRBJ1-2	-	TRBD1	TRBV13
TGTGCCAGCAGCTCTAGCGGGAGGGTGCAGACCCAGTACTTC	CASSSSGRVQTQYF	TRBJ2-5	-	TRBD2	TRBV3-1/TRBV3-2
TGTGCCAGCAGCCAAGATGGGAGTCAGCCCCAGCATTTT	CASSQDGSQPQHF	TRBJ1-5	-	-	TRBV14
TGTGCCAGCAGCTCCCTAGGGGGCAGGGAGACCCAGTACTTC	CASSSLGGRETQYF	TRBJ2-5	-	TRBD1	TRBV7-9
TGTGCCAGCAGCCGTGGGACAGTGCGTGATTCACCCCTCCACTTT	CASSRGTVRDSPLHF	TRBJ1-6	-	TRBD1	TRBV7-9
TGTGCCAGCAGCTCTACGACAGGCGGAGATACGCAGTATTTT	CASSSTTGGDTQYF	TRBJ2-3	-	-	TRBV7-2
TGTGCCAGCAGTTACTCCGGGACAGGTAACGGCGAGCAGTACTTC	CASSYSGTGNGEQYF	TRBJ2-7	-	TRBD1	TRBV6-5
TGTGCCAGCAGCACTAAAGACAGGACCTATGGCTACACCTTC	CASSTKDRTYGYTF	TRBJ1-2	-	-	TRBV5-4
TGTGCCATCAGTTCTACAGGGAGAACTGAAGCTTTCTTT	CAISSTGRTEAFF	TRBJ1-1	-	-	TRBV10-3
TGCGCCAGCAGCTTGGGACAGGGGGACACCATATATTTT	CASSLGQGDTIYF	TRBJ1-3	-	TRBD1	TRBV5-1
TGTGCCACCAGTGATTTAACAGGTTATGGCTACACCTTC	CATSDLTGYGYTF	TRBJ1-2	-	-	TRBV24-1
TGTGCCAGTACCCCAGGTCTAGAGGGCAATGAGCAGTTCTTC	CASTPGLEGNEQFF	TRBJ2-1	-	-	TRBV19
TGCGCCAGCAGCTTAGACGGAGGAAACACTGAAGCTTTCTTT	CASSLDGGNTEAFF	TRBJ1-1	few	-	TRBV5-1
TGTGCCAGCAGCCAAGAATACGCGGGCAGAACTAACTATGGCTACACCTTC	CASSQEYAGRTNYGYTF	TRBJ1-2	-	-	TRBV3-1/TRBV3-2
TGTGCCAGCAGCCTAACAGGGCAGCAGCCCCAGCATTTT	CASSLTGQQPQHF	TRBJ1-5	-	-	TRBV3-1/TRBV3-2
TGTGCCAGCAGTCCAATCCGGGACAGGGTATACGGTGAAGCTTTCTTT	CASSPIRDRVYGEAFF	TRBJ1-1	-	TRBD1	TRBV28
TGTGCCAGCAGTCTAATGGACAGGACGAACACTGAAGCTTTCTTT	CASSLMDRTNTEAFF	TRBJ1-1	once	TRBD1	TRBV6-5
TGTGCCAGCAGCGTAGCCAGGAACACCGGGGAGCTGTTTTTT	CASSVARNTGELFF	TRBJ2-2	-	-	TRBV9
TGTGCCAGCAGTATATACAGGAGCTCCTATAATTCACCCCTCCACTTT	CASSIYRSSYNSPLHF	TRBJ1-6	-	-	TRBV28
TGTGCCAGTAGTGTCGACCGGGGCACTGAAGCTTTCTTT	CASSVDRGTEAFF	TRBJ1-1	-	-	TRBV19
TGTGCCAGCAGCTATCTTACAAGGGGGGGTGGAAACACCATATATTTT	CASSYLTRGGGNTIYF	TRBJ1-3	-	-	TRBV11-2
TGTGCCAGCAGCTTAGGAGGGCCAGAAGCTTTCTTT	CASSLGGPEAFF	TRBJ1-1	-	-	TRBV7-9
TGCGCCAGCACACCCCAGGCGGGAGGCCCAGATACGCAGTATTTT	CASTPQAGGPDTQYF	TRBJ2-3	-	TRBD2	TRBV5-1
TGTGCCAGCAGTTTTATAGGAGGCGGTGAAGCTTTCTTT	CASSFIGGGEAFF	TRBJ1-1	-	-	TRBV27
TGTGCCAGCAGCCAAGATATAAACCCGGGATCGAGCTCCTATAATTCACCCCTCCACTTT	CASSQDINPGSSSYNSPLHF	TRBJ1-6	-	-	TRBV4-2
TGTGCCAGCAGCCTCCAACCGACAGGGGCTGGCTACACCTTC	CASSLQPTGAGYTF	TRBJ1-2	-	TRBD1	TRBV11-2
TGTGCCAGCAGTTTTGTACAGGGAAGCAATCAGCCCCAGCATTTT	CASSFVQGSNQPQHF	TRBJ1-5	-	-	TRBV28
TGTGCCAGCAGCCCCCAGGGGGTTGGCTATGAAAAACTGTTTTTT	CASSPQGVGYEKLFF	TRBJ1-4	-	TRBD1	TRBV9
TGTGCCAGCAGTTTCAGGACTAGCGGGAACGGGGAGCTGTTTTTT	CASSFRTSGNGELFF	TRBJ2-2	-	TRBD2	TRBV27
TGCGCCAGCAGCCAAGATTTTAGTTACGAGCAGTACTTC	CASSQDFSYEQYF	TRBJ2-7	-	-	TRBV4-3
TGCGCCAGCAGCTTGGAAGGGGCGGCGGGGGAGCTGTTTTTT	CASSLEGAAGELFF	TRBJ2-2	-	-	TRBV5-1
TGCGCCAGCAGCCAGACTACCGTCACAGGGAAAGAGACCCAGTACTTC	CASSQTTVTGKETQYF	TRBJ2-5	-	-	TRBV4-1
TGTGCCAGCAGCCCTGAGGCGCGGGGGAGCACAGATACGCAGTATTTT	CASSPEARGSTDTQYF	TRBJ2-3	-	TRBD2	TRBV7-8
TGTGCCAGCAGCCATCGACTAGCGAACTCTGGGGCCAACGTCCTGACTTTC	CASSHRLANSGANVLTF	TRBJ2-6	-	TRBD2	TRBV4-2
TGTGCCAGCAGCTTAGGGGGACAGGTTCACTATGGCTACACCTTC	CASSLGGQVHYGYTF	TRBJ1-2	-	TRBD1	TRBV7-6
TGTGCCAGTAGTAACAGGGGGATGAACACTGAAGCTTTCTTT	CASSNRGMNTEAFF	TRBJ1-1	-	TRBD1	TRBV19
TGCGCCAGCAGCTTGGCGCCAGGGGCGAACTATGGCTACACCTTC	CASSLAPGANYGYTF	TRBJ1-2	-	-	TRBV5-1
TGTGCCAGCAGTCAGGGGACCGGGGAGCTGTTTTTT	CASSQGTGELFF	TRBJ2-2	-	-	TRBV28
TGTGCCAGCAGCTCCCCCAGGACAGGGGAAGGCTACGGGGAGCTGTTTTTT	CASSSPRTGEGYGELFF	TRBJ2-2	-	TRBD1	TRBV11-3
TGCAGCGTTGAGAGAACTTCTAACTATGGCTACACCTTC	CSVERTSNYGYTF	TRBJ1-2	once	-	TRBV29-1
TGTGCCAGCAGCTCCGGGACAGGGGTGGCCGGGGAGCTGTTTTTT	CASSSGTGVAGELFF	TRBJ2-2	-	TRBD1	TRBV5-8
TGTGCCAGCATGACAGGGGCGAACACTGAAGCTTTCTTT	CASMTGANTEAFF	TRBJ1-1	-	TRBD1	TRBV30
TGTGCCAGCAGCTTAGCCAGGGAAGCCACTGAAGCTTTCTTT	CASSLAREATEAFF	TRBJ1-1	many	-	TRBV7-9
TGCGCCAGCAGCTTTCGGACTAGGGGATATGAGCAGTTCTTC	CASSFRTRGYEQFF	TRBJ2-1	-	TRBD2	TRBV5-1
TGTGCCAGCAGCGTACGGACAGCCTTTAACTATGGCTACACCTTC	CASSVRTAFNYGYTF	TRBJ1-2	-	-	TRBV9